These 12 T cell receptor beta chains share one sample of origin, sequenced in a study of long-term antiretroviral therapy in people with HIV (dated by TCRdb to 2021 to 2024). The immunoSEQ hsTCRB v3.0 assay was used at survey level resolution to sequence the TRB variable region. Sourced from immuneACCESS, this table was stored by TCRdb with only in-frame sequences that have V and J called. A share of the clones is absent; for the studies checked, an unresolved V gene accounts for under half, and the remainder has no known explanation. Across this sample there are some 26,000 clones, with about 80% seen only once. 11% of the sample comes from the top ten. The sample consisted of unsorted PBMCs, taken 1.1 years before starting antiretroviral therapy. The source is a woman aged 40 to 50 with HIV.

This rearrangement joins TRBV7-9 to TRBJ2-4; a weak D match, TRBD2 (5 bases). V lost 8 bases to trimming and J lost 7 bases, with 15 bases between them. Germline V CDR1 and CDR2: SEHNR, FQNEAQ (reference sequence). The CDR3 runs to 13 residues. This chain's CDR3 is CASSPGSGNIQYF. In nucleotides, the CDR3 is TGTGCCAGCTCCCCGGGTTCGGGGAACATTCAGTACTTC.

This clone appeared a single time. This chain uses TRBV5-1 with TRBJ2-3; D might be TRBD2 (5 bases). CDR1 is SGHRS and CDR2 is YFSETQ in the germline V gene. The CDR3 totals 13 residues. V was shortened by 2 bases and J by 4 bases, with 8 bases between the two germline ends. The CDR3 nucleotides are TGCGCCAGCAGCTTCGGACTCCCAGATACGCAGTATTTT. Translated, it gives CASSFGLPDTQYF.

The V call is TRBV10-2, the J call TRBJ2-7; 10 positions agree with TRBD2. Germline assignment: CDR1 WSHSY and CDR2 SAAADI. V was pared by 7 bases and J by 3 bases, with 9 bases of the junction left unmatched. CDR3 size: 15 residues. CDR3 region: CASNPSSGGVYEQYF. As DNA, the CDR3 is TGCGCCAGCAACCCCTCCAGCGGGGGGGTCTACGAGCAGTACTTC.

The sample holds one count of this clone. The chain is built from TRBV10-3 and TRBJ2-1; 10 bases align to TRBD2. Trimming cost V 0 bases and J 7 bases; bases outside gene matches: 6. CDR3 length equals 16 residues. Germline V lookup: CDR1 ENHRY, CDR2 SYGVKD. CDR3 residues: CAISESQISGRNEQFF. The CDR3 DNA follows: TGTGCCATCAGTGAGTCGCAGATTAGCGGGAGGAATGAGCAGTTCTTC.

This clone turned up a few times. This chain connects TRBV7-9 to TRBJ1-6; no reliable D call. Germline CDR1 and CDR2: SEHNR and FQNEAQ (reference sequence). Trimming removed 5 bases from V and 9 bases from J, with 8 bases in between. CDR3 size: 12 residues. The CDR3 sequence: CASSLSASPLHF. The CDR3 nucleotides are TGTGCCAGCAGCCTCAGTGCTTCACCCCTCCACTTT. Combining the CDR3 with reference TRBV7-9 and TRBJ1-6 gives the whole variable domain DTGVSQNPRHKITKRGQNVTFRCDPISEHNRLYWYRQTLGQGPEFLTYFQNEAQLEKSRLLSDRFSAERPKGSFSTLEIQRTEQGDSAMYLCASSLSASPLHFGNGTRLTVT.

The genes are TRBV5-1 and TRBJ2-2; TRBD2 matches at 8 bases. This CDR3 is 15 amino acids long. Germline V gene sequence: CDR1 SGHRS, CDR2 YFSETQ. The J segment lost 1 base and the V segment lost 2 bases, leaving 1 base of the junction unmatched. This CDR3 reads CASSFTSGNTGELFF. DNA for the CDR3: TGCGCCAGCAGCTTTACTAGCGGGAACACCGGGGAGCTGTTTTTT.

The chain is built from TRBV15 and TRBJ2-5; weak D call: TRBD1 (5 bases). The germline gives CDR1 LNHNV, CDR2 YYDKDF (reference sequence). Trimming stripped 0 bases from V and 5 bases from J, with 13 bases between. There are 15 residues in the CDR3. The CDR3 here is CATSRDPQGAETQYF. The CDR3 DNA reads TGTGCCACCAGCAGAGATCCCCAGGGCGCGGAGACCCAGTACTTC.

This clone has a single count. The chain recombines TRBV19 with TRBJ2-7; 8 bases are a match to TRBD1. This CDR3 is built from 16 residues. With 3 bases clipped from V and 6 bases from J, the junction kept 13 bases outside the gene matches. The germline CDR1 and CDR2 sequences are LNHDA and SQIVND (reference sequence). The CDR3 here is CASSMLPQGAQGEQYF. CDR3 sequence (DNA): TGTGCCAGTAGTATGCTCCCCCAGGGGGCGCAAGGCGAGCAGTACTTC.

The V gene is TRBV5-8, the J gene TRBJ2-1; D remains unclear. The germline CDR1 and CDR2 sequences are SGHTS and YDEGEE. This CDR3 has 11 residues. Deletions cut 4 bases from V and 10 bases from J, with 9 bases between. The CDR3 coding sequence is TGTGCCAGCAGCGTTTCTAACGAGCAGTTCTTC. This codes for CASSVSNEQFF.

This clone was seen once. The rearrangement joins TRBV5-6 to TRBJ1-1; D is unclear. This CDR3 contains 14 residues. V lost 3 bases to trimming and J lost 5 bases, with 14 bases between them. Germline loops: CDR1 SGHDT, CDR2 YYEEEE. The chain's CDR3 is CASSSGGLWTEAFF. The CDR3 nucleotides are TGTGCCAGCAGCTCCGGAGGGCTATGGACTGAAGCTTTCTTT.

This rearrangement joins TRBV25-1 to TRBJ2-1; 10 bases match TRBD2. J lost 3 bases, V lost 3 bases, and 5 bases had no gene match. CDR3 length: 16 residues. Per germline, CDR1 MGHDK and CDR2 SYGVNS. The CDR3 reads CASSDTSGEYYNEQFF. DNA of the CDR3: TGTGCCAGCAGTGATACTAGCGGGGAGTACTACAATGAGCAGTTCTTC.

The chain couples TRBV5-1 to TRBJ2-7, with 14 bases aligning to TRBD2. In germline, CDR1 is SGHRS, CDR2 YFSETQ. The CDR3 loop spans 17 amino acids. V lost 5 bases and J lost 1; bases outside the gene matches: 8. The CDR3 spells CASRVGTSGRGSYEQYF. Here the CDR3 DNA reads TGCGCCAGCAGGGTAGGGACTAGCGGGAGAGGGTCCTACGAGCAGTACTTC.